These 29 T cell receptor beta chains share one sample of origin, sequenced in a study of CD8 T cells in Susac syndrome. Reverse transcription used roughly 0.45 to 1 ug RNA and random hexamers. TCRdb reanalysed the immunoSEQ multiplex PCR reads using MiXCR and keeps one entry per CDR3 protein. The table lists about 180,000 distinct CDR3 sequences, approximately 94% of them singletons. Sequenced material: CD4+ T cells from PBMCs. These receptors were taken from a human donor with Susac syndrome.

The chain combines TRBV7-8 with TRBJ1-2, with TRBD1 matching over 9 bases. The CDR3 extends over 15 amino acids. CDR1 and CDR2 from the germline V gene are SGHVS and FQNEAQ. The J segment lost 7 bases and the V segment lost 5 bases, leaving 11 bases of the junction unmatched. The CDR3 sequence is CASSPVQQGAGGYTF. The DNA of the CDR3 is TGTGCCAGCAGCCCAGTTCAACAGGGGGCGGGTGGCTACACCTTC.

This chain links TRBV9 with TRBJ1-6; D is unclear. From germline, CDR1 is SGDLS and CDR2 YYNGEE. The CDR3 has 15 amino acids. The ends were cut back, 0 bases at V and 10 bases at J, with 14 bases in the middle. CDR3 sequence (DNA): TGTGCCAGCAGCGTAGGAAACGGCGTGGGATCACCCCTCCACTTT. This gives the protein CASSVGNGVGSPLHF.

V gene TRBV20-1 combines with J gene TRBJ1-2; D is possibly TRBD1 (5 bases). This CDR3 contains 14 residues. With 4 bases removed from V and 4 bases from J, the gap between germline ends came to 16 bases. The germline V gene encodes CDR1 DFQATT and CDR2 SNEGSKA (reference sequence). The CDR3 sequence is CSAIQRTQVYGYTF. Here the CDR3 DNA reads TGCAGTGCTATACAGCGGACACAAGTCTATGGCTACACCTTC.

V gene TRBV20-1 combines with J gene TRBJ2-3; D is unclear. Per the germline V gene, CDR1 is DFQATT and CDR2 is SNEGSKA (reference sequence). This CDR3 contains 15 residues. V lost 5 bases and J lost 3, with 18 bases in between. The chain's CDR3 is CSAPPRNRQTDTQYF. In nucleotides, the CDR3 is TGCAGTGCTCCTCCTCGGAATCGGCAAACAGATACGCAGTATTTT.

The CDR3 sequence: CASSQDLEYGYTF. The CDR3 DNA reads as TGTGCCAGCAGCCAAGACCTCGAGTATGGCTACACCTTC. The V and J genes are TRBV3-1 and TRBJ1-2; D gene ambiguous. CDR1 is LGHDT and CDR2 is YNNKEL in the germline V gene (reference sequence). CDR3 length: 13 amino acids. The V gene lost 0 bases and the J gene lost 5 bases, with 7 bases spanning the gap.

As DNA, the CDR3 is TGCGCCAGCAGCCAAGATCGTCCGAACACTGAAGCTTTCTTT. Translated: CASSQDRPNTEAFF. V is TRBV4-3 and J is TRBJ1-1; D gene unclear. Trimming cost V 0 bases and J 1 base, with 6 bases left between them. The germline V gene has CDR1 LGHNA and CDR2 YSLEER. The CDR3 extends over 14 amino acids.

This chain uses TRBV7-2 with TRBJ1-1; 12 nucleotides match TRBD1. J lost 5 bases, V lost 9 bases, and 7 bases had no gene match. Looked up from germline, CDR1 is SGHTA and CDR2 is FQGNSA. CDR3 length: 14 amino acids. The DNA for the CDR3 is TGTGCCAGTGGGACAGGGGGCGGACGGACTGAAGCTTTCTTT. This encodes CASGTGGGRTEAFF.

The chain links TRBV9 to TRBJ2-3; D remains ambiguous. Trimming removed 4 bases from V and 2 bases from J, with 11 bases in between. Per germline, CDR1 SGDLS and CDR2 YYNGEE. The CDR3 spans 14 residues. The DNA of the CDR3 is TGTGCCAGCAGCTCCCACCCCGACACAGATACGCAGTATTTT. Translation: CASSSHPDTDTQYF.

The V call is TRBV20-1, the J call TRBJ1-4, with 7 bases lining up with TRBD1. Germline CDR1 and CDR2: DFQATT and SNEGSKA (reference sequence). Germline trimming cut 4 bases from V and 12 bases from J; bases unmatched to any gene: 5. The CDR3 extends over 11 amino acids. The CDR3 loop is CSATLDRELFF. The CDR3 nucleotides read TGCAGTGCTACTCTTGACAGGGAACTGTTTTTT.

The gene calls are TRBV7-9 and TRBJ2-3; D is perhaps TRBD1 or TRBD2 (7 bases each). This CDR3 comprises 16 residues. CDR1 and CDR2 from the germline V gene are SEHNR and FQNEAQ (reference sequence). Trimming cost V 2 bases and J 2 bases, with 14 bases left between them. The CDR3: CASSLWEGALTDTQYF. CDR3 sequence (DNA): TGTGCCAGCAGCTTATGGGAGGGGGCCCTCACAGATACGCAGTATTTT. The variable domain in full, with the rest retrieved from reference TRBV7-9 and TRBJ2-3, is DTGVSQNPRHKITKRGQNVTFRCDPISEHNRLYWYRQTLGQGPEFLTYFQNEAQLEKSRLLSDRFSAERPKGSFSTLEIQRTEQGDSAMYLCASSLWEGALTDTQYFGPGTRLTVL.

This sequence joins TRBV20-1 and TRBJ1-5, with 7 positions matching TRBD1. Losses at the gene ends were 3 bases for V and 1 base for J; bases not matched to a gene: 6. Germline values: CDR1 DFQATT, CDR2 SNEGSKA (reference sequence). CDR3 length: 15 residues. CDR3 residues: CSASSGGISNQPQHF. CDR3 nucleotide sequence: TGCAGTGCTAGTTCAGGGGGAATCAGCAATCAGCCCCAGCATTTT.

This clonotype has just one count. The chain employs TRBV4-1 and TRBJ1-5; 9 bases are a match to TRBD1. The CDR3 is made up of 15 amino acids. Trimming took 0 bases from V and 7 from J; bases not matched to a gene: 4. Germline-derived CDR1 and CDR2 are MGHRA and YSYEKL. CDR3 residues: CASSQDGTGLQPQHF. The CDR3 DNA follows: TGCGCCAGCAGCCAAGATGGGACAGGGTTGCAGCCCCAGCATTTT.

V and J are TRBV7-2 and TRBJ1-2, with TRBD1 identical over 7 bases. Germline CDR1 and CDR2: SGHTA and FQGNSA. J lost 0 bases, V lost 5 bases, and 12 bases had no gene match. CDR3 length: 17 residues. The CDR3 loop reads CASSPPGMTGSNYGYTF. The CDR3 DNA reads TGTGCCAGCAGCCCTCCGGGTATGACAGGGTCTAACTATGGCTACACCTTC.

The V gene is TRBV18, the J gene TRBJ2-2, with D maybe TRBD2 (5 bases). The CDR3 contains 16 residues. The germline V and J ends were trimmed by 2 bases and 2 bases, with 12 bases remaining between them. Germline values: CDR1 KGHSH, CDR2 LQKENI. CDR3 residues: CASSPGRRFNTGELFF. Here the CDR3 DNA reads TGTGCCAGCTCACCAGGACGGAGGTTTAACACCGGGGAGCTGTTTTTT.

The J gene is TRBJ2-7, the V gene TRBV2; no firm D call. CDR3 length: 15 residues. Trimming took 7 bases from V and 4 from J, leaving 20 bases between them. In germline, CDR1 is SNHLY, CDR2 FYNNEI. CDR3 loop: CASTRSDGQAYEQYF. In nucleotides, the CDR3 is TGTGCCAGCACCCGATCCGATGGGCAGGCTTACGAGCAGTACTTC.

The V and J genes are TRBV9 and TRBJ1-1; perhaps TRBD1 as D (5 bases). Per germline, CDR1 SGDLS and CDR2 YYNGEE. V was clipped by 3 bases and J by 4 bases, with 16 bases between them. This CDR3 contains 15 residues. The CDR3 nucleotides are TGTGCCAGCAGCGCCAGGGCAGGGTGGTCCACTGAAGCTTTCTTT. It encodes CASSARAGWSTEAFF.

This chain uses TRBV11-2 with TRBJ2-5; D is undetermined. This CDR3 comprises 13 residues. V lost 1 base, J lost 5 bases, and 8 bases lay in between. Germline loops: CDR1 SGHAT, CDR2 FQNNGV. The CDR3 nucleotides are TGTGCCAGCAGCTTAGGTTGGTCGGAGACCCAGTACTTC. Its translation is CASSLGWSETQYF. Full variable domain (missing parts from reference TRBV11-2 and TRBJ2-5): EAGVAQSPRYKIIEKRQSVAFWCNPISGHATLYWYQQILGQGPKLLIQFQNNGVVDDSQLPKDRFSAERLKGVDSTLKIQPAKLEDSAVYLCASSLGWSETQYFGPGTRLLVL.

The chain is built from TRBV9 and TRBJ1-5, with D possibly being TRBD1 (6 bases). The V end lost 4 bases, the J end lost 8 bases, and 19 bases lay between the germline ends. Germline CDR1 reads SGDLS; CDR2 reads YYNGEE. The CDR3 sequence is 15 residues long. Written as DNA, the CDR3 is TGTGCCAGCAGCCCCGAGGGGGGATCGGATAAGCCCCAGCATTTT. Its protein is CASSPEGGSDKPQHF.

The table lists this clonotype with a count of one. V usage is TRBV29-1 and J usage is TRBJ2-3; weak D call: TRBD1 (6 bases). Deletions cut 2 bases from V and 2 bases from J, with 14 bases between. Germline-derived CDR1 and CDR2 are SQVTM and ANQGSEA. The CDR3 is 15 amino acids. The CDR3 sequence: CSVERDKKYTDTQYF. Here the CDR3 DNA reads TGCAGCGTTGAACGGGACAAGAAATACACAGATACGCAGTATTTT.

V is TRBV6-2 or TRBV6-3 and J is TRBJ2-7; unclear D gene. Germline V gene lookup returns CDR1 MNHEY and CDR2 SVGEGT. There are 11 residues in the CDR3. V was trimmed by 5 bases and J by 4 bases, leaving 6 bases between them. The CDR3 here is CASSKAYEQYF. CDR3 DNA sequence: TGTGCCAGCAGTAAAGCGTACGAGCAGTACTTC.

The CDR3 region is CAWSTKDTSGNTIYF. Written as DNA, the CDR3 is TGTGCCTGGAGTACAAAGGACACCTCTGGAAACACCATATATTTT. The V and J genes are TRBV30 and TRBJ1-3; the D gene is possibly TRBD1 (5 bases). Germline V gene sequence: CDR1 GTSNPN, CDR2 SVGIG (reference sequence). The V end lost 2 bases, the J end lost 0 bases, and 11 bases lay between the germline ends. This CDR3 spans 15 amino acids.

The chain uses TRBV6-5 and TRBJ1-6; D uncertain. The CDR3 runs 15 residues. Trimming removed 6 bases from V and 7 bases from J, with 16 bases in between. CDR1 and CDR2 from the germline V gene are MNHEY and SVGAGI. The DNA for the CDR3 is TGTGCCAGCAGCCTGACCCGAGTCAGGAATTCACCCCTCCACTTT. Protein: CASSLTRVRNSPLHF.

This clonotype was seen a single time. The rearrangement uses TRBV6-5 and TRBJ2-1; maybe TRBD2 (6 bases). V lost 6 bases and J 9 bases, leaving 15 bases between the germline ends. The germline CDR1 and CDR2 sequences are MNHEY and SVGAGI. CDR3 length: 13 amino acids. This chain's CDR3 is CASRDLEGSEQFF. The CDR3 DNA reads as TGTGCCAGCAGGGACTTGGAGGGCAGTGAGCAGTTCTTC.

V and J are TRBV5-1 and TRBJ1-1, with D unresolved. The CDR3 totals 14 residues. V dropped 0 bases and J dropped 5 bases, with 11 bases sitting between them. Germline CDR1 SGHRS, CDR2 YFSETQ. CDR3 nucleotide sequence: TGCGCCAGCAGCTTGGGTGGGAGCTCTACTGAAGCTTTCTTT. It is translated as CASSLGGSSTEAFF.

This chain uses TRBV27 with TRBJ2-1; 13 positions agree with TRBD2. Germline CDR1 and CDR2: MNHEY and SMNVEV (reference sequence). CDR3 length: 17 residues. V shed 6 bases, J shed 2 bases, and the junction held 7 bases outside the gene matches. As DNA, the CDR3 is TGTGCCAGCAGCCTTCGGACTAGCGGGGGAGCCTACAATGAGCAGTTCTTC. Amino acids: CASSLRTSGGAYNEQFF.

This clonotype has only one observation. The chain uses TRBV20-1 and TRBJ1-5; tentatively, D is TRBD1 (5 bases). Germline V lookup: CDR1 DFQATT, CDR2 SNEGSKA (reference sequence). The CDR3 totals 16 residues. Deletions cut 1 base from V and 1 base from J, with 14 bases between. In nucleotides, the CDR3 is TGCAGTGCTAGAGTAAATGTCGGGGGAAGCAATCAGCCCCAGCATTTT. It encodes CSARVNVGGSNQPQHF.

V usage is TRBV7-4 and J usage is TRBJ1-5, with D possibly being TRBD1 (6 bases). From germline, CDR1 is SGHVT and CDR2 SQSDAQ. V was cut by 6 bases and J by 7 bases, with 16 bases left in between. There are 14 residues in the CDR3. The CDR3 sequence is CASRGPQGTQPQHF. As DNA, the CDR3 is TGTGCCAGCAGGGGACCCCAGGGGACGCAGCCCCAGCATTTT.

V gene TRBV4-2 combines with J gene TRBJ2-5, with 7 bases lining up with TRBD1. The ends lost 0 bases at V and 3 bases at J; junction bases unmatched: 7. Germline-derived CDR1 and CDR2 are LGHNA and YNFKEQ. The CDR3 runs 16 residues. CDR3 in DNA: TGTGCCAGCAGCCAAGATGGGCAGGGGGTGGAAGAGACCCAGTACTTC. It is translated as CASSQDGQGVEETQYF.

The chain couples TRBV4-3 to TRBJ1-5; D is unclear. Germline loops: CDR1 LGHNA, CDR2 YSLEER. The CDR3 length is 13 residues. Trimming cost V 0 bases and J 5 bases, with 5 bases left between them. CDR3 loop: CASSQDGDQPQHF. CDR3 in DNA: TGCGCCAGCAGCCAAGACGGCGATCAGCCCCAGCATTTT.